This T cell receptor (beta chain) was documented in a study of T cell responses to AZD1222 COVID-19 vaccine (TCRdb year 2021). About the study as a whole: AZD1222 recipients with second doses at about 4 weeks or about 12 weeks were pooled, because spike-specific TCR depth and breadth did not differ between schedules. Trial participants were enrolled by age into subgroups of 18-55, 56-69 and 70-plus years, and around 150, 28 and 57 TCR-sequenced participants, respectively, were included in these subgroups. TCR sequencing covered 233 trial participants: 207 given two doses of AZD1222 and approximately 25 given two doses of MenACWY control vaccine.

About this clone: Which antigen it targets is not known. Base qualities are not provided; no much larger clone lies one nucleotide away.

What the study reported, not specific to this receptor: Because no day 14 peak-response samples were available, the repertoires could be characterized only after the peak T cell response. Vaccine-associated CD4 TCRs spanned the whole spike protein, with dominant responses in regions 160-218 and 743-854. Spike-specific TCR breadth and depth rose significantly after two AZD1222 doses compared with day 0 and with MenACWY recipients. The 56-69-year group was small, and its depth increase did not reach significance, likely because of low power. Most participants were white British and females outnumbered males, and the authors suggested that clonal diversity may have been underestimated. Nearly half of unique spike-specific TCRs reportedly recognized epitopes outside regions mutated in the B.1.351 and B.1.1.7 variants. Conclusions about previously exposed vaccinees are limited because only six or seven AZD1222 recipients were SARS-CoV-2 seropositive at baseline.

Inclusive of the bounding cysteine and phenylalanine, the CDR3 is 15 residues long. CDR3 DNA only is kept here, 45 bases in frame from base 1. Trimming removed 5 bases from V and 7 bases from J; the gene matches leave 7 bases unexplained. CDR1 is given as SGHTA and CDR2 as FQGNSA, both from the germline V gene. The CDR3 regions of human TCRbeta chains were analyzed by immunosequencing. As for how the authors treated the data: Repertoire TCRs were matched against a reference library of SARS-CoV-2-specific TCRs generated with the MIRA antigen-specificity platform. Breadth meant the fraction of unique TCRs that were SARS-CoV-2-associated, whereas depth meant the fraction of total T cells that were SARS-CoV-2-associated. Using the MIRA data, each spike-specific TCR was assigned both to the spike region to which the TCR was reactive and to a CD4 or CD8 class. Log10-transformed breadth and depth values were compared by one-way ANOVA with Sidak's multiple comparisons tests. In TCRdb, the immuneACCESS table is reduced to in-frame sequences with V and J assigned. These tables do not hold every clone; where another copy was compared, an unresolved V gene accounts for under half, and the others remain unexplained. The DNA gave D and trimming, while V, J and clone size come from that table. The sample table shows more than 80,000 clones, and roughly 90% are seen once. The top ten clonotypes cover 5% to 6% of the sample.

The sample's time point, from its label and the paper: baseline before first vaccination. The vaccinee samples were drawn from two UK trials, COV001 and COV002, one of which was a single-blind randomized controlled phase 2/3 trial testing AZD1222 (ChAdOx1 nCoV-19) in healthy adults. For TCRbeta chain sequencing, PBMC samples from trial participants were taken at day 0 and at day 28 after the second dose. Material: peripheral blood, obtained on day 0 of AZD1222 vaccination. The clonotype originates from an adult in good health. The V and J genes are TRBV7-2 and TRBJ1-6; 8 of the junction bases match TRBD1. The DNA sequence is as follows: TGTGCCAGCAGCCTTCAGGGGGCGGGAAATTCACCCCTCCACTTT. It translates as CASSLQGAGNSPLHF.